This TCR beta chain was found in a study of control samples from healthy donors and cancer patients. Measured with immunoSEQ multiplex PCR; TCRdb has only the in-frame clones, and not every one. The profile shows 170,000 or so clones, 94% of them singletons. Germline loops: CDR1 LGHDT, CDR2 YNNKEL (reference sequence). The germline V and J ends were trimmed by 0 bases and 5 bases, with 19 bases remaining between them. The CDR3 runs to 17 residues. The source of this sequence is a woman aged 18 to 35 in good health. The rearrangement uses TRBV3-1 (or the pseudogene TRBV3-2) and TRBJ1-1; D ambiguous. Material for sequencing was blood. The CDR3 sequence is CASSQDRGRGARTEAFF. CDR3 DNA sequence: TGTGCCAGCAGCCAAGATCGAGGACGAGGTGCGAGAACTGAAGCTTTCTTT.